The rows below give T cell receptor beta chains drawn from one sample of a study of vaccination and CD4 T cells after COVID-19. TCRdb used MiXCR to reprocess the PCR reads, holding one entry per CDR3 protein. The sample carries about 7,000 distinct CDR3 sequences, nearly 55% recorded once. Their antigens remain unidentified. What was sequenced was CD4+ T cells from blood, cultured in vitro. The receptors shown here come from a human donor in good health. The CDR3 runs from the conserved cysteine through the conserved F or W. D genes are given only for firm matches. Size is omitted from some rows. Given values are once, few, many or a class for expanded clones.

d_call	clone_size	v_call	j_call	cdr3_aa	cdr3_nt
TRBD1	-	TRBV20-1	TRBJ1-2	CSAEAGTANYGYTF	TGCAGTGCGGAAGCCGGGACAGCCAACTATGGCTACACCTTC
-	once	TRBV2	TRBJ2-2	CASGNRGLNTGELFF	TGTGCCAGCGGCAACAGGGGACTGAACACCGGGGAGCTGTTTTTT
-	-	TRBV30	TRBJ2-5	CTFRRWGRETQYF	TGTACCTTCCGCAGATGGGGTAGAGAGACCCAGTACTTC
-	-	TRBV10-1	TRBJ1-4	CASSRDIRDEKLFF	TGCGCCAGCAGTCGGGACATAAGGGATGAAAAACTGTTTTTT
-	-	TRBV7-2	TRBJ2-6	CASSPRLSSGANVLTF	TGTGCCAGCAGCCCCCGACTGAGCTCTGGGGCCAACGTCCTGACTTTC
TRBD1	-	TRBV28	TRBJ1-5	CASRTGGDNQPQHF	TGTGCCAGCAGAACAGGGGGCGATAATCAGCCCCAGCATTTT
-	-	TRBV14	TRBJ1-1	CASSQDPWKTTEAFF	TGTGCCAGCAGCCAAGATCCGTGGAAGACCACTGAAGCTTTCTTT
-	few	TRBV29-1	TRBJ1-2	CSVEDSTGPYGYTF	TGCAGCGTTGAAGATTCAACAGGGCCCTATGGCTACACCTTC
TRBD2	few	TRBV24-1	TRBJ2-5	CATSEGSGREEETQYF	TGTGCCACCAGTGAAGGATCGGGGAGGGAGGAAGAGACCCAGTACTTC
-	-	TRBV6-1	TRBJ1-1	CASSAEPGPTNTEAFF	TGTGCCAGCAGTGCGGAACCGGGACCGACGAACACTGAAGCTTTCTTT
-	-	TRBV7-9	TRBJ2-2	CASSLVLGTGELFF	TGTGCCAGCAGCTTAGTGCTGGGTACCGGGGAGCTGTTTTTT
TRBD1	few	TRBV5-4	TRBJ1-1	CASSLWTGGAFF	TGTGCCAGCAGCTTGTGGACAGGGGGAGCTTTCTTT
TRBD2	-	TRBV11-2	TRBJ2-5	CASSKLAGGWETQYF	TGTGCCAGCAGCAAACTAGCGGGGGGTTGGGAGACCCAGTACTTC
-	few	TRBV27	TRBJ1-5	CASSLSRYSNQPQHF	TGTGCCAGCAGTTTAAGCAGGTATAGCAATCAGCCCCAGCATTTT
-	few	TRBV7-9	TRBJ1-1	CASSSPFGAMTEAFF	TGTGCCAGCAGCTCCCCGTTTGGGGCGATGACTGAAGCTTTCTTT
TRBD1	once	TRBV4-3	TRBJ1-2	CASSQDTGGDYYTF	TGCGCCAGCAGCCAAGATACAGGGGGCGACTACTACACCTTC
-	-	TRBV6-1	TRBJ2-1	CASSTGLEHEQFF	TGTGCCAGCAGTACGGGACTCGAGCATGAGCAGTTCTTC
-	few	TRBV27	TRBJ1-2	CASILRMGAGYGYTF	TGTGCCAGCATCCTACGAATGGGGGCAGGGTATGGCTACACCTTC
TRBD2	few	TRBV6-1	TRBJ2-3	CASSARPELAEGVGDTQYF	TGTGCCAGCAGTGCACGCCCAGAACTAGCGGAGGGGGTGGGAGATACGCAGTATTTT
-	few	TRBV10-3	TRBJ2-1	CAIRPTGEDEQFF	TGTGCCATCAGACCGACGGGAGAGGATGAGCAGTTCTTC
-	-	TRBV4-3	TRBJ1-2	CASSQEVGVVYGYTF	TGCGCCAGCAGCCAAGAAGTCGGGGTGGTCTATGGCTACACCTTC
-	-	TRBV5-6	TRBJ2-5	CASSLAQGRRSGTQYF	TGTGCCAGCAGCTTGGCACAGGGCAGGAGATCAGGGACCCAGTACTTC
-	few	TRBV11-2	TRBJ1-6	CASSLVSGWPNSPLHF	TGTGCCAGCAGCTTAGTCTCGGGCTGGCCGAATTCACCCCTCCACTTT
-	-	TRBV19	TRBJ1-5	CASMGPGQQPQHF	TGTGCCAGTATGGGCCCGGGACAACAGCCCCAGCATTTT
-	-	TRBV7-8	TRBJ2-7	CASSFDYEQYF	TGTGCCAGCAGCTTCGACTACGAGCAGTACTTC
TRBD1	-	TRBV7-9	TRBJ2-1	CASIKQGTVNEQFF	TGTGCCAGCATAAAACAGGGGACGGTCAATGAGCAGTTCTTC
-	-	TRBV5-6	TRBJ2-5	CASRQKPGDGEETQYF	TGTGCCAGCAGGCAAAAACCAGGGGACGGGGAAGAGACCCAGTACTTC
-	-	TRBV20-1	TRBJ1-1	CSARDQDSTEAFF	TGCAGTGCTAGAGACCAGGACAGCACTGAAGCTTTCTTT
TRBD1	-	TRBV5-5	TRBJ1-2	CASSLGTGVAYGYTF	TGTGCCAGCAGCTTGGGGACAGGGGTTGCCTATGGCTACACCTTC
TRBD1	-	TRBV19	TRBJ2-7	CASSMAGQGTYEQYF	TGTGCCAGTAGTATGGCGGGACAGGGGACCTACGAGCAGTACTTC
-	-	TRBV11-2	TRBJ2-2	CASSLEGSTGELFF	TGTGCCAGCAGCTTAGAAGGGTCCACCGGGGAGCTGTTTTTT
-	-	TRBV7-9	TRBJ1-2	CASSTAGFGYGYTF	TGTGCCAGCAGCACCGCGGGGTTCGGCTATGGCTACACCTTC
TRBD1	-	TRBV7-9	TRBJ1-2	CAKTPVGTGSGYTF	TGTGCCAAAACCCCGGTGGGGACAGGGTCTGGCTACACCTTC
-	-	TRBV5-4	TRBJ1-1	CASSLETADTEAFF	TGTGCCAGCAGCTTGGAGACGGCCGACACTGAAGCTTTCTTT
-	-	TRBV19	TRBJ2-7	CASSKYQASSYEQYF	TGTGCCAGTAGTAAGTATCAGGCGAGCTCCTACGAGCAGTACTTC
-	few	TRBV24-1	TRBJ1-2	CATQGGSDYGYTF	TGTGCCACCCAAGGGGGGTCGGATTATGGCTACACCTTC
-	-	TRBV18	TRBJ1-1	CASSPPSQGAVGSEAFF	TGTGCCAGCTCACCACCAAGCCAGGGAGCGGTTGGGTCTGAAGCTTTCTTT
-	few	TRBV6-2/TRBV6-3	TRBJ1-2	CASSSGQTLNYGYTF	TGTGCCAGCAGCTCCGGGCAGACACTTAACTATGGCTACACCTTC
TRBD2	-	TRBV7-6	TRBJ2-1	CASSYDPSGELQFF	TGTGCCAGCAGCTATGACCCTAGCGGGGAGTTGCAGTTCTTC
TRBD1	-	TRBV5-6	TRBJ1-2	CASSPGTGGFYGYTF	TGTGCCAGCAGCCCTGGGACAGGGGGCTTCTATGGCTACACCTTC
TRBD2	-	TRBV20-1	TRBJ2-7	CSARTSGTYEQYF	TGCAGTGCCCGGACTAGCGGGACCTACGAGCAGTACTTC
-	-	TRBV6-5	TRBJ1-3	CASSYSNRGTSGNTIYF	TGTGCCAGCAGTTACTCGAATCGGGGGACGTCTGGAAACACCATATATTTT
TRBD1	few	TRBV7-2	TRBJ2-3	CASSPGQASDTQYF	TGTGCCAGCAGCCCAGGACAGGCGTCAGATACGCAGTATTTT
-	few	TRBV6-1	TRBJ1-1	CASTSPVNTEAFF	TGTGCCAGCACAAGCCCTGTGAACACTGAAGCTTTCTTT
TRBD1	few	TRBV20-1	TRBJ2-5	CSARDGRDSQETQYF	TGCAGTGCTAGAGATGGTCGGGACAGTCAAGAGACCCAGTACTTC
-	-	TRBV20-1	TRBJ1-2	CSARVRTDGYTF	TGCAGTGCTAGAGTCAGGACCGATGGCTACACCTTC
TRBD1	-	TRBV2	TRBJ2-5	CASSQGQGRQETQYF	TGTGCCAGCAGCCAGGGACAGGGCCGTCAGGAGACCCAGTACTTC
-	-	TRBV5-6	TRBJ1-2	CASSPGVVYGYTF	TGTGCCAGCAGCCCCGGGGTCGTCTATGGCTACACCTTC
TRBD2	-	TRBV12-3/TRBV12-4	TRBJ2-1	CASSAGRGINNEQFF	TGTGCCAGCAGTGCGGGGCGGGGGATCAACAATGAGCAGTTCTTC
-	-	TRBV10-3	TRBJ1-2	CAISESAGHSNTF	TGTGCCATCAGTGAGTCGGCGGGCCACTCTAACACCTTC
-	-	TRBV15	TRBJ1-2	CATSRNKGSGDGYTF	TGTGCCACCAGCAGGAATAAGGGCTCGGGGGATGGCTACACCTTC
TRBD1	-	TRBV19	TRBJ1-5	CASTATGEGGPQHF	TGTGCCAGTACCGCGACAGGGGAGGGGGGGCCCCAGCATTTT